The present entry profiles one TCR beta chain with its context. This clone was observed a single time. Its antigen is unknown. No qualities accompany the bases; no much larger clone lies one base away. The immunoSEQ Assay, a bias-controlled multiplex PCR, was used to amplify TCRbeta CDR3 regions from genomic DNA. In the source study's methods: Nucleated cell counts per sample were estimated from amplification of reference gene primers within the assay. To quantify the absolute abundance of each unique TCRbeta CDR3 rearrangement, sequence reads were collapsed and filtered. Productive Simpson clonality was computed per sample as the square root of Simpson's diversity index over productive rearrangements. This is the immuneACCESS table as TCRdb keeps it, with only in-frame sequences that have V and J called. A part of the clones is gone; compared with another copy, unresolved V genes explain less than half, and the rest is unexplained. Clone size and V and J calls were adopted from that table, with D and trimming inferred from the DNA. The sample yields about 200,000 clones; roughly 80% were counted once. The ten largest clones add up to around 7% of the sample.

Participants in the prospective study were aged roughly 18 to 89 years, lived in 20 to 30 United States geographic areas, and enrolled through a virtual design. In the prospective study, cohorts were assigned on the basis of participant-reported clinical history obtained from a screening survey and a study questionnaire. For ImmuneRACE Cohort 3, a participant was defined as recovered based on two consecutive negative NP/OP PCR tests, clearance by a healthcare professional, or resolution of symptoms. Each participant in the prospective study had whole blood, serum and a nasopharyngeal or oropharyngeal swab collected by mobile phlebotomists. Over an approximately 2-month period, participants in the prospective study had the option of providing additional blood draws and questionnaires. Blood samples from the prospective study were shipped frozen or at room temperature prior to DNA extraction. V drops 1 base and J drops 3 bases, leaving 13 bases in between. Via the germline V gene, CDR1 is LGHNA and CDR2 YSLEER. The CDR3 contains 15 residues, cysteine and phenylalanine counted. The read is trimmed to its CDR3 DNA, 45 bases read in frame from base 1.

These data belong to a study of blood T cell repertoires in COVID-19 (TCRdb year 2020). About the study as a whole: Samples covering the acute and convalescent phases of COVID-19 were provided by collaborators in the United States, Italy and Spain. Deeply sampled blood TCRbeta repertoires from subjects exposed to, actively infected with, or recovered from COVID-19 were included in the dataset. A freely available public database, intended as a resource for researchers studying the immune response to SARS-CoV-2, is where the repertoires were released. Nearly every sample came with metadata listing a de-identified subject ID, COVID-19 status, age in years and sex. Where available, HLA class I and class II types were taken from metadata supplied by the sample provider and were not determined by assay-based typing. The prospective study material was composed of cDNA or gDNA derived from T cells, B-cell-depleted T cells, or PBMCs. The samples were drawn from the first 160 participants of the ongoing ImmuneRACE study and from more than 1,000 subjects provided by 6 global collaborators.

The study at large found these results: The quantity of clinical and demographic metadata differed by source and by participant and was supplied without curation.

The sample consisted of PBMCs or T cells enriched from blood (not recorded which). The sequence joins TRBV4-3 to TRBJ2-7, and TRBD2 may be the D gene, going by 6 matching bases. This receptor was taken from a man aged 40-49 years who had recovered from COVID-19. The DNA sequence follows: TGCGCCAGCAGCCAAGGGCCGCGGGATAACTACGAGCAGTACTTC. Its translation reads: CASSQGPRDNYEQYF.